The T cell receptor (beta chain) described here comes from a study of OX40 agonist ivuxolimab in advanced cancers. Study-wide context: Ivuxolimab was a fully human IgG2 agonistic monoclonal antibody targeting the costimulatory receptor OX40 (CD134). Intravenous ivuxolimab was administered to patients every 2 weeks at six dose levels: 0.01, 0.1, 0.3, 1.5, 3 and 10 mg/kg. Partial responses occurred in three dose-escalation patients: two with cutaneous melanoma and one with hepatocellular carcinoma. Of the roughly 52 dose-escalation patients, hepatocellular carcinoma was present in 19, melanoma in roughly 15, renal cell carcinoma in 9 and head and neck cancer in 9. Prior anti-PD-1, anti-PD-L1 or anti-CTLA-4 therapy was permitted, and checkpoint inhibitors had been received by approximately 39% of dose-escalation patients. The paper reports the monotherapy dose-escalation portion (N of about 51 patients) of the phase I ivuxolimab trial. The dose-escalation cohort was roughly 83% male with a mean age of approximately 59 years, ranging from 23 to 79. The point of sequencing TCRbeta in the periphery was to test whether ivuxolimab changed TCR sequence diversity and drove clonal T-cell expansion. The study at large found these results: Low levels of normalized T-cell clonal expansion were also shown by some nonresponding patients. Clonal expansion of both CD4+ and CD8+ blood T cells was observed from baseline to week 6 at doses 0.1 to 3.0 mg/kg. Partial responders in the 0.1-3.0 mg/kg groups had among the lowest normalized peripheral clonal expansion, especially among CD8+ T cells. After ivuxolimab, expanded clones were on average more numerous among CD8+ T cells than among CD4+ T cells. Antigen specificity was not determined for the clonally expanded peripheral T cells.

As for this clone: Its antigen is unknown. Base qualities are not at hand, and no much larger clone is one base apart.

Genomic DNA was isolated from the sorted cells so that the TCRbeta CDR3 region could be sequenced. The immunoSEQ Assay was used to sequence the TCRbeta CDR3 regions. The table comes from immuneACCESS by way of TCRdb, which keeps in-frame sequences with V and J called. Part of the clones is missing from these tables; in studies checked, under half for an unresolved V gene and the rest for unknown reasons. The table for this sample lists fewer than 100,000 clones; roughly nine tenths of them were counted only once. Jointly, the top ten make up 0.76% of the sample. The CDR3 runs 15 residues from the cysteine to the phenylalanine. Only the CDR3 portion is preserved as DNA: 45 bases, with reading frame beginning at the first base. The germline V gene specifies SGHDT as CDR1 and YYEEEE as CDR2. Trimming costs V 0 bases and J 6 bases, and their ends lie 15 bases apart. Patients with autoimmune disease history or receiving systemic immunosuppression were excluded from the trial. Peripheral blood for TCR sequencing was collected from all dose cohorts at baseline, on cycle 4 day 1, and on cycle 7 day 1. Samples were obtained from an open-label, multicenter, first-in-human phase I dose-escalation trial of ivuxolimab. Adults with locally advanced or metastatic melanoma, renal cell carcinoma, hepatocellular carcinoma or head and neck squamous cell carcinoma were enrolled in the trial. Before TCR sequencing, CD4+ T cells and CD8+ T cells from peripheral blood were sorted into separate populations.

The sequence was obtained from an adult with an advanced solid tumor such as melanoma, head and neck, liver or kidney cancer. The V gene is TRBV5-6 and the J gene is TRBJ1-1; a tentative D match to TRBD1 spans 6 bases. Material: CD4+ or CD8+ T cells sorted from blood, obtained in a trial of the OX40 agonist ivuxolimab. The encoded CDR3 is CASSLETGRFAEAFF. The nucleotide sequence reads as follows: TGTGCCAGCAGCTTGGAAACAGGGCGGTTTGCTGAAGCTTTCTTT.